The rows below give T cell receptor beta chains drawn from one sample of a study of blood T cell repertoires in COVID-19. TCRdb's copy holds only in-frame clones and misses some; the assay was immunoSEQ multiplex PCR. This sample has approximately 500,000 clones, with around 90% found just once. Sequencing was performed on peripheral blood. The receptors originated from a woman between 50 and 59 years old with COVID-19, enrolled during active disease. The CDR3 runs from the conserved cysteine through the conserved F or W. A D gene is named only where the DNA matches it firmly.

D	V	J	CDR3
-	TRBV5-1	TRBJ2-3	CASSQGVSTDTQYF
-	TRBV7-3	TRBJ2-3	CASSLMGGAGDTQYF
-	TRBV10-1	TRBJ1-2	CASSEVRQVRNYGYTF
-	TRBV9	TRBJ1-6	CASSLQASNSPLHF
TRBD2	TRBV2	TRBJ2-7	CASSWTSGGAYEQYF
-	TRBV5-1	TRBJ1-2	CASSLDREGYGYTF
TRBD1	TRBV9	TRBJ1-1	CASSASPGQGTEAFF
-	TRBV4-2	TRBJ2-3	CASSQELTDNTDTQYF
-	TRBV28	TRBJ2-1	CATTDANHTYNEQFF
TRBD2	TRBV7-9	TRBJ2-3	CASSRSGTSGGTDTQYF
-	TRBV20-1	TRBJ2-7	CSARFSREQYF
-	TRBV6-5	TRBJ1-1	CASTQGALGTEAFF
-	TRBV10-3	TRBJ2-7	CAISEFGTNYEQYF
-	TRBV6-5	TRBJ2-5	CASSYSQGYQETQYF
TRBD1	TRBV4-2	TRBJ1-2	CASSQDRTGYGYTF
-	TRBV11-2	TRBJ1-2	CASSLGPGGFQARGYTF
TRBD1	TRBV24-1	TRBJ2-7	CATSDTRSGTGVKSEQYF
-	TRBV7-9	TRBJ2-7	CASSLGTPREQYF
-	TRBV30	TRBJ2-5	CAFKRGADQETQYF
TRBD1	TRBV7-2	TRBJ2-3	CASSPQTGPDTQYF
-	TRBV5-1	TRBJ1-1	CASSLNRVGTEAFF
TRBD2	TRBV5-8	TRBJ2-1	CASSLNVRAGGNSYNEQFF
TRBD1	TRBV24-1	TRBJ2-7	CATSDLAGGVYEQYF
-	TRBV6-6	TRBJ2-7	CASKDGGSYEQYF
-	TRBV30	TRBJ1-2	CAWSRVAGSGYTF
-	TRBV4-2	TRBJ2-7	CASSQGSYEQYF
TRBD1	TRBV19	TRBJ1-1	CASSIGGTGNTEAFF
TRBD1	TRBV6-1	TRBJ1-2	CASSEWTGANYGYTF
-	TRBV6-5	TRBJ1-4	CASSYEPAGEKLFF
-	TRBV24-1	TRBJ2-3	CATSDPGIDTDTQYF
-	TRBV30	TRBJ2-7	CAWSPPWTESYEQYF
-	TRBV10-3	TRBJ2-7	CAISESESKYF
-	TRBV12-5	TRBJ1-2	CASGLDGQYYGYTF
TRBD1	TRBV27	TRBJ2-4	CASSLGQGAVNQYF
TRBD1	TRBV6-5	TRBJ1-3	CASSPRDRTGRTIYF
-	TRBV27	TRBJ2-1	CASSSSKQGSYNEQFF
-	TRBV30	TRBJ1-5	CAWGLNSNQPQHF
TRBD1	TRBV19	TRBJ1-5	CASSRQGEEGQPQHF
TRBD2	TRBV20-1	TRBJ2-3	CSASSAGGLDTQYF
-	TRBV25-1	TRBJ1-1	CASSAGVEAFF
-	TRBV10-2	TRBJ2-1	CASSNRRGEQFF
-	TRBV28	TRBJ1-5	CASSPTDTYQPQHF
-	TRBV5-1	TRBJ1-5	CASRGGDGQPQHF
-	TRBV28	TRBJ1-6	CASSPLEPGGDSPLHF
-	TRBV19	TRBJ2-2	CASSIPSRGGDTGELFF
TRBD1	TRBV5-1	TRBJ1-2	CASSLLGTGVSYGYTF
-	TRBV12-3/TRBV12-4	TRBJ1-1	CASRFTAAEAFF
TRBD1	TRBV11-2	TRBJ1-2	CASSGRQGATLWGYTF
TRBD2	TRBV5-1	TRBJ2-1	CASSLAGGDNEQFF
-	TRBV6-1	TRBJ1-2	CASSEGGGYGYTF
-	TRBV28	TRBJ2-7	CASSSGSYEQYF
-	TRBV3-1/TRBV3-2	TRBJ2-7	CASSDSGGYEQYF
TRBD1	TRBV19	TRBJ1-2	CASSEQGQDYGYTF
-	TRBV2	TRBJ1-2	CASSEPRTNGYTF
-	TRBV11-2	TRBJ2-7	CASSVTYEQYF
TRBD1	TRBV5-4	TRBJ2-5	CASSPGGQGETQYF
TRBD1	TRBV18	TRBJ1-1	CASSPIEGQDVTEAFF
TRBD2	TRBV4-2	TRBJ2-1	CASSQDSRTSGVLSYNEQFF
-	TRBV6-5	TRBJ1-3	CASSSSTGSSGNTIYF
TRBD1	TRBV6-5	TRBJ2-3	CASSYGGQGSLDTQYF